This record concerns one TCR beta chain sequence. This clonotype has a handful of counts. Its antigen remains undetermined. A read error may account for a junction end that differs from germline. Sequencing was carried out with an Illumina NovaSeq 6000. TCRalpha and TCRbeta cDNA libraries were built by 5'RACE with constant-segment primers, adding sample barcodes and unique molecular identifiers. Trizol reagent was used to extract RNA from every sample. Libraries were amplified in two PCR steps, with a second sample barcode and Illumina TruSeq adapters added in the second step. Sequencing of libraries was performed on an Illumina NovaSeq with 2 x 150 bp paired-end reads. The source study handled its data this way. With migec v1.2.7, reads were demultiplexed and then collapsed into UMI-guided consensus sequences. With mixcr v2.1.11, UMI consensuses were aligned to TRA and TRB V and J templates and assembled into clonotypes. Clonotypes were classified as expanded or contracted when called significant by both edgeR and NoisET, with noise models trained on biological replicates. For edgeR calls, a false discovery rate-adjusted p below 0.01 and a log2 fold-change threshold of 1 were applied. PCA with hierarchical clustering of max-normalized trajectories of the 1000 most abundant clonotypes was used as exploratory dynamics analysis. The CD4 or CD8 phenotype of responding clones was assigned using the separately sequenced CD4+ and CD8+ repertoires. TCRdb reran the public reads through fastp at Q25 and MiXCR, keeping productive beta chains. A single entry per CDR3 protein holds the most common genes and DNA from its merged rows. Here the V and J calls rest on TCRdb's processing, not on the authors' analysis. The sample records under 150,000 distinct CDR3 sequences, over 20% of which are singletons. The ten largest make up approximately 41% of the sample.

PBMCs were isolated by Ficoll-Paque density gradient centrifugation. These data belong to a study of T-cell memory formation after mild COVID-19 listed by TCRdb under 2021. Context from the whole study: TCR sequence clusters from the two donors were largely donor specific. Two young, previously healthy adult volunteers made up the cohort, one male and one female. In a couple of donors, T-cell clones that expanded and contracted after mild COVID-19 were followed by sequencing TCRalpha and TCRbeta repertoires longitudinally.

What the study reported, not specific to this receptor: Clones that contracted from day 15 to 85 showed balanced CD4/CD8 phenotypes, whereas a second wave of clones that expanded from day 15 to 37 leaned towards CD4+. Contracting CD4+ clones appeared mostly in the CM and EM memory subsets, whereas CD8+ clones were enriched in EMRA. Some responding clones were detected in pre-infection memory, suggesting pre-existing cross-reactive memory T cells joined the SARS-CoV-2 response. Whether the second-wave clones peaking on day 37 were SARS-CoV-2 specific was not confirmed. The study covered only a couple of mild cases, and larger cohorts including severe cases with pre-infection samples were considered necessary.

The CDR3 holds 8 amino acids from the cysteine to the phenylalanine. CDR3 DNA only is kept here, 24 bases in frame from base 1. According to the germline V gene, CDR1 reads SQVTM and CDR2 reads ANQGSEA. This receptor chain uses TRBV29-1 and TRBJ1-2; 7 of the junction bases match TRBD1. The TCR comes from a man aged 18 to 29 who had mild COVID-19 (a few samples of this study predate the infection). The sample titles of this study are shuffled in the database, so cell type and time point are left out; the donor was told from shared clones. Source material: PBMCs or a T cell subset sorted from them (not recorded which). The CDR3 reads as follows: CSVGGQSF. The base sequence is TGCAGCGTGGGGGGACAGTCCTTC.